The clone carrying this TCR beta chain has a count of ten or more. A second PCR, run for about 6 to 11 cycles, used a sample-barcoded 5' primer plus a J-beta primer mix. Every single cDNA molecule received a tag from a template-switch adaptor with 12 random nucleotides. TCRdb used MiXCR to reprocess the 5' RACE reads, holding one entry per CDR3 protein. The data show roughly 900,000 distinct CDR3 sequences, 25% to 35% seen once. Isolating PBMCs gave at least 6 million of these cells per sample. The CDR3 is 18 residues long. Trimming took 2 bases from V and 6 from J; bases not matched to a gene: 13. Germline V CDR1 and CDR2: MNHNS, SASEGT. The data belong to a study of blood T cells in healthy people across ages.

V is TRBV6-1 and J is TRBJ2-3; TRBD2 agrees at 11 bases. Sample: blood. This sequence was found in a woman of 80 years or more in good health. This CDR3 reads CASSEPSGGPHMGDTQYF. The CDR3 DNA sequence: TGTGCCAGCAGTGAACCTAGCGGGGGGCCTCATATGGGGGATACGCAGTATTTT.